This T cell receptor (beta chain) was identified in a study of cytomegalovirus exposure and HLA in healthy donors. TCRdb keeps only in-frame clones here, not all; method: immunoSEQ multiplex PCR. There are 55,000 to 85,000 clones in the sample; around 93% occur only once, and roughly 1% lies in the top ten. Trimming removed 1 base from V and 0 bases from J; junction bases left unmatched: 1. This CDR3 is 16 amino acids long. Germline loops: CDR1 MNHEY, CDR2 SVGAGI. The sample was PBMCs. This clonotype was obtained from a woman aged 18-30 years in good health and CMV-seronegative. The V gene is TRBV6-5, the J gene TRBJ2-2, with TRBD2 matching 8 bases. CDR3 DNA sequence: TGTGCCAGCAGTTACTTGGGACTAGCGAACACCGGGGAGCTGTTTTTT. The encoded protein is CASSYLGLANTGELFF.